This T cell receptor (beta chain) was profiled in a study of cytomegalovirus exposure and HLA in healthy donors. Study-wide background: Later analysis reported that the 130 or so validation repertoires shared the platform of the 600 to 750 first-cohort repertoires.

The validation cohort, a group of 120 or so subjects, included the donors and was separate from the approximately 660-subject first cohort. Study-level results: It was reportedly the case that the classifier diagnosed cytomegalovirus status with high specificity and sensitivity. Under in vitro conditions, a few CMV-associated chains were confirmed as specific for CMV antigens.

Details on this clone: Its antigen remains unidentified.

TCRdb keeps only in-frame clones here, not all; method: immunoSEQ multiplex PCR. This sample has 82,000 or so clones, with 85% to 95% found just once. This TCR derives from a woman aged 18-30 years in good health and CMV-seronegative. The sequenced sample was PBMCs.

CDR3 loop: CASKFAVSDTQYF. In nucleotides, the CDR3 is TGTGCCAGTAAGTTTGCGGTGTCAGATACGCAGTATTTT. The chain joins TRBV19 to TRBJ2-3; no clear D. Trimming pared 7 bases from V and 4 bases from J, leaving 12 bases between. Germline assignment: CDR1 LNHDA and CDR2 SQIVND (reference sequence). The CDR3 covers 13 residues.